This entry features one T cell receptor (beta chain) sequence. Its antigen is not known. This sample was taken from a study of early T cells in non-severe SARS-CoV-2 infection. Overall study context: The study sequenced bulk RNA from unsorted whole blood, with chains unpaired. Study findings and constraints: Lookups in VDJdb leaned toward anti-spike CD8 responses and missed private and CD4 specificities.

Researchers attached unique molecular identifiers to individual cDNA molecules. Via MiXCR, TCRdb re-called the 5' RACE reads, giving one row per CDR3 protein. Here the sample spans fewer than 90,000 distinct CDR3 sequences, 13% to 15% being singletons. Germline V CDR1 and CDR2: SEHNR, FQNEAQ (reference sequence). V lost 5 bases and J lost 7, with 12 bases in between. The length of the CDR3 is 14 residues. The receptor was derived from an adult who was a healthcare worker with PCR-confirmed SARS-CoV-2 infection or an uninfected control (not recorded which). The sequenced sample was whole blood. The chain combines TRBV7-9 with TRBJ1-6; D possibly corresponds to TRBD1 (5 bases). CDR3 nucleotide sequence: TGTGCCAGCAGCCAACTCGGGACCAATTCACCCCTCCACTTT. It codes for CASSQLGTNSPLHF.